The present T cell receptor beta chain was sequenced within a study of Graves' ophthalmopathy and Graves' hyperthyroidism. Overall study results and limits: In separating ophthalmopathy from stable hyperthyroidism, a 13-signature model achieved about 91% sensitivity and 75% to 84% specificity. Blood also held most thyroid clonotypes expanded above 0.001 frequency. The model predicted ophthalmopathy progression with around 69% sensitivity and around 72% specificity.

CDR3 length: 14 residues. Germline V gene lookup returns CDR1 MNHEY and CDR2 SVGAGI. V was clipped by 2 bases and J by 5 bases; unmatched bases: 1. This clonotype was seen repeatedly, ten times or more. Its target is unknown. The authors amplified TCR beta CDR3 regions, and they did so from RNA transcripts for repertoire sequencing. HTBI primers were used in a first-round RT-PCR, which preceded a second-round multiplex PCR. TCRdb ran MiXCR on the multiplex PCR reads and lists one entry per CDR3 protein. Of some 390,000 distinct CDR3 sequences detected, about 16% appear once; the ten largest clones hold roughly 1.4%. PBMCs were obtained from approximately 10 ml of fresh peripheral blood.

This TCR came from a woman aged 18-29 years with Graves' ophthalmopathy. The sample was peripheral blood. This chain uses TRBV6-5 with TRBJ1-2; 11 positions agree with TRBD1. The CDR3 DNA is TGTGCCAGCAGTTACCGGGACAGGGGGTATGGCTACACCTTC. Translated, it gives CASSYRDRGYGYTF.